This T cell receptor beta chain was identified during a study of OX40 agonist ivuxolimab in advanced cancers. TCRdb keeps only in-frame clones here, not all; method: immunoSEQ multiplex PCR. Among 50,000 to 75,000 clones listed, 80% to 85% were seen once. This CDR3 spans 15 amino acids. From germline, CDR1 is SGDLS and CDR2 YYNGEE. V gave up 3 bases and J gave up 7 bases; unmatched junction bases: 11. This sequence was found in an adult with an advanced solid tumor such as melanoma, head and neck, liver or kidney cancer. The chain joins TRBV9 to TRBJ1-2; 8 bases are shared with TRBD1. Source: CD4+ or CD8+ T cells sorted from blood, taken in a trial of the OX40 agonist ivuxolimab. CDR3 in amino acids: CASSAGQGLGGGYTF. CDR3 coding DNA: TGTGCCAGCAGCGCCGGACAGGGACTAGGGGGTGGCTACACCTTC.